The 13 T cell receptor beta chains listed next were all sequenced from one sample in a study of CD8+CD57+ T cells in acquired aplastic anemia. Patients picked for sequencing had shown CD8+CD57+ cell expansion detected by flow cytometry. Genomic DNA provided the template from which TCR beta VDJ and CDR3 profiles were obtained. TCRdb passed the reads through MiXCR, listing each CDR3 protein once. The sample lists some 160,000 distinct CDR3 sequences; 45% to 55% were seen once. The source material was sorted CD4+, CD8+, or CD8+CD57+ T cells (not recorded which) from PBMCs. All receptors derive from a human donor with aplastic anemia.

This chain joins TRBV25-1 and TRBJ2-5, with 7 bases fitting TRBD2. V trimming: 2 bases; J trimming: 2 bases; junction bases outside the gene matches: 5. CDR3 length equals 15 residues. Germline CDR1 is MGHDK and CDR2 is SYGVNS. DNA of the CDR3: TGTGCCAGCAGTGAACCAGCGGGGAAACAAGAGACCCAGTACTTC. Translated: CASSEPAGKQETQYF.

This rearrangement joins TRBV12-3 or TRBV12-4 to TRBJ2-2, with D possibly matching TRBD2 (6 bases). The CDR3 covers 14 residues. V was clipped by 7 bases and J by 4 bases, with 13 bases between them. The chain's CDR3 is CASTRLVFTGELFF. In DNA form, the CDR3 reads TGTGCCAGCACGAGACTAGTGTTCACCGGGGAGCTGTTTTTT.

This rearrangement joins TRBV25-1 to TRBJ1-2, with 8 bases aligning to TRBD1. Trimming at V came to 6 bases and at J to 8 bases, leaving 11 bases not matched to a gene. The CDR3 extends over 14 amino acids. The germline V gene encodes CDR1 MGHDK and CDR2 SYGVNS. The DNA for the CDR3 is TGTGCCAGCAGGGGTGCGACAGGGGTTGGCGGCTACACCTTC. It codes for CASRGATGVGGYTF.

This chain uses TRBV7-2 with TRBJ2-7, with TRBD2 identical over 7 bases. The CDR3 consists of 11 residues. CDR1 is SGHTA and CDR2 is FQGNSA in the germline V gene. Losses at the gene ends were 5 bases for V and 10 bases for J; bases not matched to a gene: 5. The CDR3 DNA is TGTGCCAGCAGCGACCGGGACTATCAGTACTTC. Residues: CASSDRDYQYF.

This clonotype was observed at least ten times. The V and J genes are TRBV9 and TRBJ2-5; D unclear. This CDR3 has 13 residues. Germline V gives CDR1 SGDLS, CDR2 YYNGEE. V shed 2 bases and J shed 4 bases, with 9 bases lying between them. CDR3 loop: CASSVSGVETQYF. The CDR3 DNA sequence: TGTGCCAGCAGCGTCTCTGGAGTAGAGACCCAGTACTTC.

On this clonotype itself: A clone one base away is much larger, so this may be a read error. CDR3 sequence (DNA): TGTGCCAGCAGCTCAAGGGGACAGGGGGCTGTCTGTGGCTACACCTTC. Protein product: CASSSRGQGAVCGYTF. This chain uses TRBV11-2 with TRBJ1-2, with 12 bases fitting TRBD1. The CDR3 sequence is 16 residues long. Germline CDR1 is SGHAT and CDR2 is FQNNGV. V lost 4 bases, J lost 7 bases, and 10 bases stayed unmatched. The full variable domain, rest sourced from reference TRBV11-2 and TRBJ1-2, is EAGVAQSPRYKIIEKRQSVAFWCNPISGHATLYWYQQILGQGPKLLIQFQNNGVVDDSQLPKDRFSAERLKGVDSTLKIQPAKLEDSAVYLCASSSRGQGAVCGYTFGSGTRLTVV.

The chain recombines TRBV10-3 with TRBJ1-4; D not resolved. CDR1 ENHRY and CDR2 SYGVKD come from the germline V gene. The CDR3 spans 13 residues. V gave up 2 bases and J gave up 4 bases, with 5 bases separating them. CDR3 in amino acids: CAISERRNEKLFF. The CDR3 coding sequence is TGTGCCATCAGTGAGCGTCGTAATGAAAAACTGTTTTTT.

The chain carries TRBV24-1 and TRBJ2-7, with D maybe TRBD2 (6 bases). Germline lookup yields CDR1 KGHDR and CDR2 SFDVKD. This CDR3 spans 14 amino acids. Between the trimmed V and J ends, which lost 9 bases and 0 bases, there was a span of 14 bases. CDR3 region: CATEEDYPSYEQYF. The CDR3 nucleotides are TGTGCCACCGAGGAGGACTACCCCTCCTACGAGCAGTACTTC.

On this clonotype: A read error may explain this, as a much larger clone is one base away. The chain joins TRBV27 to TRBJ1-6; 11 bases match TRBD1. The CDR3 covers 14 residues. After removal of 5 bases from V and 10 bases from J, the junction contained 4 bases not matched to a gene. Germline V gene data show CDR1 as MNHEY and CDR2 as SMNVEV (reference sequence). CDR3 DNA: TGTGCCAGCAGTCCTTGGACAGGGGGCTCACCCCTCCACTTT. Translation: CASSPWTGGSPLHF.

Many counts were recorded for this clonotype. The CDR3 protein is CASSLAEGATEAFF. The CDR3 coding sequence is TGTGCCAGCAGCTTAGCGGAGGGGGCGACTGAAGCTTTCTTT. The genes are TRBV7-6 and TRBJ1-1, with 7 bases fitting TRBD1. J lost 5 bases, V lost 0 bases, and 3 bases had no gene match. CDR3 length equals 14 residues. Germline CDR1 and CDR2: SGHVS and FNYEAQ.

In this sample, this clonotype turned up a few times. The chain carries TRBV27 and TRBJ2-3; 9 positions match TRBD2. The CDR3 loop spans 21 amino acids. Germline CDR1 and CDR2: MNHEY and SMNVEV (reference sequence). V shed 1 base and J 2 bases; nucleotides not matched to a gene: 19. The CDR3 DNA follows: TGTGCCAGCAGTTTATTTATGGAAATGACGGCGGGAGGGAAGTTCACAGATACGCAGTATTTT. The encoded protein is CASSLFMEMTAGGKFTDTQYF.

The chain has TRBV13 and TRBJ2-7, with TRBD1 as a possible D gene (6 bases). Trimming cost V 0 bases and J 5 bases, with 11 bases left between them. From germline, CDR1 is PRHDT and CDR2 FYEKMQ (reference sequence). CDR3 length: 14 amino acids. CDR3 bases: TGTGCCAGCAGCTTAGGACAGGGCATCCACGAGCAGTACTTC. Translated: CASSLGQGIHEQYF.

The rearrangement uses TRBV10-1 and TRBJ1-2; no reliable D call. The CDR3 consists of 13 residues. Germline V CDR1 and CDR2: WNHNN, SYGVQD (reference sequence). Trimming cost V 0 bases and J 1 base, with 3 bases left between them. CDR3 nucleotide sequence: TGCGCCAGCAGTGAGTCGCTTAACTATGGCTACACCTTC. As protein: CASSESLNYGYTF.